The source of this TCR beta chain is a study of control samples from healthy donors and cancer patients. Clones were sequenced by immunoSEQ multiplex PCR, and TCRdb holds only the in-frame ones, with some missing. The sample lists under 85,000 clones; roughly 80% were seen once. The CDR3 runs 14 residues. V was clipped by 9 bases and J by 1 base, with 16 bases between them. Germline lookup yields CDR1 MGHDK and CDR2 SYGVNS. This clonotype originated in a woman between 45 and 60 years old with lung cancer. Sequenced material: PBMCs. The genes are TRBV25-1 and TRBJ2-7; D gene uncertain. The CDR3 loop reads CASSIPGRSYEQYF. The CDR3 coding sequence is TGTGCCAGTAGCATTCCGGGTCGTTCCTACGAGCAGTACTTC.